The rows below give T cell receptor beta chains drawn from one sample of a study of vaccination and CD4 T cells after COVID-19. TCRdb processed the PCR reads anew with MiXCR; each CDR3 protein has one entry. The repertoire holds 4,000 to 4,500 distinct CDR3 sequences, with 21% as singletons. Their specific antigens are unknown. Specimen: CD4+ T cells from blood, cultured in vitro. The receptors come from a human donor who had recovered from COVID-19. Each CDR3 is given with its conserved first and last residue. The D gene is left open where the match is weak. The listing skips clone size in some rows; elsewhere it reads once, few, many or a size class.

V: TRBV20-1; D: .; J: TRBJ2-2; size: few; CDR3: CSARQSNTGELFF; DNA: TGCAGTGCCAGACAGTCGAACACCGGGGAGCTGTTTTTT
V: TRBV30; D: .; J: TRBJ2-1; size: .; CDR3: CAWSRGGGAYNEQFF; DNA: TGTGCCTGGAGTCGAGGGGGGGGCGCCTACAATGAGCAGTTCTTC
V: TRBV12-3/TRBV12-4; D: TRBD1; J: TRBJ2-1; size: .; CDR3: CASTTGGTEQFF; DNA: TGTGCCAGTACGACAGGGGGGACCGAGCAGTTCTTC
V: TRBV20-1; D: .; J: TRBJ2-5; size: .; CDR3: CSAREGRDWVTQYF; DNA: TGCAGTGCTAGAGAGGGACGGGATTGGGTGACCCAGTACTTC
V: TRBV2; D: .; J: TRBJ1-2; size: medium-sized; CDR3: CASSQRVYNGYTF; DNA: TGTGCCAGCAGTCAGAGGGTATATAATGGCTACACCTTC
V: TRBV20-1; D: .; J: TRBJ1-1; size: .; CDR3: CSALQGVNTEAFF; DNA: TGCAGTGCTCTACAGGGCGTGAACACTGAAGCTTTCTTT
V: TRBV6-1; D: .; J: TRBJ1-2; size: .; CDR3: CASGGRAPYYGYTF; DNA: TGTGCCAGCGGGGGCAGGGCGCCTTACTATGGCTACACCTTC
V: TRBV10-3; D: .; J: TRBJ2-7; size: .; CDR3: CAISGISDEQYF; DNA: TGTGCCATCAGTGGCATCAGTGACGAGCAGTACTTC
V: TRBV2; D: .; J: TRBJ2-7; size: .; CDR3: CASSVGTSYEQYF; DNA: TGTGCCAGCAGTGTTGGGACCTCCTACGAGCAGTACTTC
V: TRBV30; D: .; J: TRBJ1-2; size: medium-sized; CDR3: CAWSVPTGQGGGYTF; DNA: TGTGCCTGGAGTGTACCAACAGGGCAGGGCGGTGGCTACACCTTC
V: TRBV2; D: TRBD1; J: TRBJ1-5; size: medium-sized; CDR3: CASTAGGQGIQPQHF; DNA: TGTGCCAGCACCGCAGGGGGACAGGGAATTCAGCCCCAGCATTTT
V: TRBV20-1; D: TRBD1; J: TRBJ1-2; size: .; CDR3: CSARVTGVYGYTF; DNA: TGCAGTGCTAGAGTCACAGGGGTCTATGGCTACACCTTC
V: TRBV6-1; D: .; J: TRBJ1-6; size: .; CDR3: CASRRDNHNSPLHF; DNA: TGTGCCAGCAGGCGGGACAACCATAATTCACCCCTCCACTTT
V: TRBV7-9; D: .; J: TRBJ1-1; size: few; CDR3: CASSLEGNTEAFF; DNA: TGTGCCAGCAGCTTAGAAGGGAACACTGAAGCTTTCTTT
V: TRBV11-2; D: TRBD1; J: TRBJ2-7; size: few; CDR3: CASSLDRVLVYEQYF; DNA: TGTGCCAGCAGCTTGGACAGGGTTTTGGTCTACGAGCAGTACTTC